This T cell receptor beta chain is from a study of OX40 agonist ivuxolimab in advanced cancers. Turning to the study itself: A diagnosis of hepatocellular carcinoma, melanoma, renal cell or head and neck cancer was present in dose-escalation patients. The dose-escalation cohort was about 83% male, with a mean age of around 60 years, ranging about 20 to 79.

Assay used: immunoSEQ multiplex PCR; TCRdb lists only in-frame clones, some missing. The data show 100,000 or so clones, with approximately 95% seen just once and 0.15% to 0.2% held by the top ten. Germline lookup yields CDR1 ENHRY and CDR2 SYGVKD. The CDR3 consists of 13 residues. V lost 6 bases to trimming and J lost 1 base, with 9 bases between them. The rearrangement links TRBV10-3 to TRBJ2-5; a weak D match, TRBD1 (6 bases). The sequencing here drew on CD4+ or CD8+ T cells sorted from blood, taken in a trial of the OX40 agonist ivuxolimab. This receptor was identified in an adult with an advanced solid tumor such as melanoma, head and neck, liver or kidney cancer. CDR3: CAISRDTQETQYF. The DNA for the CDR3 is TGTGCCATCAGCCGGGACACCCAAGAGACCCAGTACTTC.